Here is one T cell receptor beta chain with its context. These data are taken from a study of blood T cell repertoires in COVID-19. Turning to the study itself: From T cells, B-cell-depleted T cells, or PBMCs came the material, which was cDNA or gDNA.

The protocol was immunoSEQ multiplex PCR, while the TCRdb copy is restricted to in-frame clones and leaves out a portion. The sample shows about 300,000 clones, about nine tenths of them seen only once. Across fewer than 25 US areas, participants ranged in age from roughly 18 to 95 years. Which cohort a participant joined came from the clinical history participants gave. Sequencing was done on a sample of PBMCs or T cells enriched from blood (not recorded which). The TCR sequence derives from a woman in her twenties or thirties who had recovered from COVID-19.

This CDR3 reads CASSPSLTGDGNQPQHF. The CDR3 nucleotides are TGTGCCAGCAGCCCATCCCTAACAGGGGACGGCAATCAGCCCCAGCATTTT. This chain uses TRBV7-8 with TRBJ1-5, with TRBD1 matching over 7 bases. V was clipped by 5 bases and J by 2 bases; unmatched bases: 12. Germline loops: CDR1 SGHVS, CDR2 FQNEAQ. The CDR3 sequence is 17 residues long. Filled out from reference TRBV7-8 and TRBJ1-5, the complete variable domain reads GAGVSQSPRYKVAKRGQDVALRCDPISGHVSLFWYQQALGQGPEFLTYFQNEAQLDKSGLPSDRFFAERPEGSVSTLKIQRTQQEDSAVYLCASSPSLTGDGNQPQHFGDGTRLSIL.